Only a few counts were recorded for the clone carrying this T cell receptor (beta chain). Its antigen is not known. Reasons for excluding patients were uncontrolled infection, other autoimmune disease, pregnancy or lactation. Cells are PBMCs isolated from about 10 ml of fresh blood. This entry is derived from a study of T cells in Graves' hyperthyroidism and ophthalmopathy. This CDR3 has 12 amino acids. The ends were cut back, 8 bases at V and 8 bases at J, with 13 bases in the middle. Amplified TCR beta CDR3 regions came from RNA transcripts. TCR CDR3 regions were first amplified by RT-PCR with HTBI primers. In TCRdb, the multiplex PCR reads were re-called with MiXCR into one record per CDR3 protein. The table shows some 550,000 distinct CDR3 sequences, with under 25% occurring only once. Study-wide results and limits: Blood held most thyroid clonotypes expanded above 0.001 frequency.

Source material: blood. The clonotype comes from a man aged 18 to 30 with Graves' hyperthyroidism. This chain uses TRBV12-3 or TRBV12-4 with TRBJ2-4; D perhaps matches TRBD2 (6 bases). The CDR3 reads CASQGGLDIQYF. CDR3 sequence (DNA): TGTGCCAGCCAGGGAGGCCTGGACATTCAGTACTTC.